The source of this T cell receptor beta chain is a study of T cell changes during pregnancy in multiple sclerosis. Here immunoSEQ multiplex PCR was the method, and the copy in TCRdb shows in-frame clones only, minus some. Here the sample spans about 27,000 clones, 88% being singletons. The CDR3 is 8 amino acids. Germline V lookup: CDR1 DFQATT, CDR2 SNEGSKA (reference sequence). Here the sequenced sample was CD8+ T cells from peripheral blood mononuclear cells, taken in the second trimester of pregnancy. The TCR comes from a female donor with multiple sclerosis, enrolled in a pregnancy study. The V and J genes are TRBV20-1 and TRBJ2-7; the D is unclear. The DNA of the CDR3 is TGCAGGGAGCACGAGCAGTACTTC. Translating gives CREHEQYF.